Below are 5 T cell receptor beta chains sequenced from a single sample in a study of T cell responses to AZD1222 COVID-19 vaccine. TCRdb's copy holds only in-frame clones and misses some; the assay was immunoSEQ multiplex PCR. The profile shows about 130,000 clones, around nine tenths of them singletons. Sequenced material: peripheral blood, taken on day 0 of AZD1222 vaccination. The receptors derive from an adult in good health.

The chain recombines TRBV30 with TRBJ2-1; D might be TRBD2 (7 bases). Trimming took off 3 bases at V and 4 bases at J, with 16 bases between the two ends. Germline V gene sequence: CDR1 GTSNPN, CDR2 SVGIG (reference sequence). CDR3 size: 15 residues. The CDR3 DNA reads TGTGCCTGGAGCCGGGGGGCAGGGTTTTACAATGAGCAGTTCTTC. Protein product: CAWSRGAGFYNEQFF.

The chain combines TRBV11-2 with TRBJ1-1; the match to TRBD1 covers 12 bases. CDR3 size: 13 residues. The trim removed 4 bases at V and 10 bases at J, leaving 4 bases unmatched. CDR1 SGHAT and CDR2 FQNNGV come from the germline V gene. The CDR3 nucleotides read TGTGCCAGCAGCTCGGGACAGGGGGCCGGAGCTTTCTTT. Translation: CASSSGQGAGAFF.

The V and J genes are TRBV7-6 and TRBJ2-7; D tentatively reads TRBD1 or TRBD2 (5 bases each). Germline values: CDR1 SGHVS, CDR2 FNYEAQ. The V and J ends lost 3 bases and 4 bases respectively, with 13 bases between them. The CDR3 runs to 14 residues. The CDR3 loop is CASSFTPGTYEQYF. CDR3 bases: TGTGCCAGCAGCTTCACCCCCGGGACGTACGAGCAGTACTTC.

The chain carries TRBV6-5 and TRBJ1-1; D perhaps matches TRBD1 (6 bases). The V end was cut by 2 bases, the J end by 5 bases, with 9 bases between. The CDR3 is made up of 13 amino acids. Per germline, CDR1 MNHEY and CDR2 SVGAGI. The CDR3 nucleotides read TGTGCCAGCAGTTACGAGCAGGGGACTGAAGCTTTCTTT. It encodes CASSYEQGTEAFF.

The chain couples TRBV6-2 or TRBV6-3 to TRBJ2-1; D remains unclear. The CDR3 extends over 11 amino acids. Trimming cost V 6 bases and J 8 bases, with 8 bases left between them. Per germline, CDR1 MNHEY and CDR2 SVGEGT. The CDR3 reads CASSLQDEQFF. The CDR3 nucleotides are TGTGCCAGCAGCCTCCAAGATGAGCAGTTCTTC.